These 29 T cell receptor beta chains came from one sample sequenced in a study of cytomegalovirus exposure and HLA in healthy donors. Generated by immunoSEQ multiplex PCR, the TCRdb table keeps only in-frame clones and is missing some. Among some 130,000 clones listed, less than 95% were seen once. Sequenced input: PBMCs. Receptors originate from a man between 18 and 35 years old in good health and CMV-seropositive.

The chain recombines TRBV2 with TRBJ2-1; TRBD2 matches at 7 bases. V dropped 6 bases and J dropped 6; count of bases not matched to a gene: 5. CDR3 length equals 13 residues. The germline V gene encodes CDR1 SNHLY and CDR2 FYNNEI. In DNA form, the CDR3 reads TGTGCCAGCAGGCGGGAGAGTGGCAATGAGCAGTTCTTC. Its protein is CASRRESGNEQFF.

The gene calls are TRBV28 and TRBJ2-3; a weak D match, TRBD2 (5 bases). Germline assignment: CDR1 MDHEN and CDR2 SYDVKM. CDR3 size: 14 residues. Trimming took 8 bases from V and 0 from J, leaving 12 bases between them. The CDR3 DNA reads as TGTGCCAGCCGCTTGGGAGCTAGCACAGATACGCAGTATTTT. Amino acids: CASRLGASTDTQYF.

This sequence joins TRBV27 and TRBJ2-3, with 7 nucleotides matching TRBD2. Germline CDR1 reads MNHEY; CDR2 reads SMNVEV (reference sequence). V shed 4 bases, J shed 8 bases, and the junction held 6 bases outside the gene matches. CDR3 length equals 13 residues. CDR3 sequence: CASSSTSWGTQYF. As DNA, the CDR3 is TGTGCCAGCAGTTCGACTAGCTGGGGTACGCAGTATTTT.

The rearrangement joins TRBV18 to TRBJ2-1, with 10 positions matching TRBD2. The V gene end was trimmed by 0 bases and the J gene end by 9 bases; junction bases not matched to a gene: 8. This CDR3 region has 16 residues. CDR1 is KGHSH and CDR2 is LQKENI in the germline V gene. CDR3: CASSPPASGRMGEQFF. Here the CDR3 DNA reads TGTGCCAGCTCACCACCGGCTAGCGGGAGAATGGGTGAGCAGTTCTTC.

This chain uses TRBV18 with TRBJ1-4; TRBD1 aligns across 7 bases. In germline, CDR1 is KGHSH, CDR2 LQKENI. After removal of 6 bases from V and 5 bases from J, the junction contained 6 bases not matched to a gene. The CDR3 contains 14 residues. Here the CDR3 DNA reads TGTGCCAGCTCCCCGGGACAGATCAATGAAAAACTGTTTTTT. This gives the protein CASSPGQINEKLFF. Drawing the rest from reference TRBV18 and TRBJ1-4, the complete variable domain is NAGVMQNPRHLVRRRGQEARLRCSPMKGHSHVYWYRQLPEEGLKFMVYLQKENIIDESGMPKERFSAEFPKEGPSILRIQQVVRGDSAAYFCASSPGQINEKLFFGSGTQLSVL.

This clone came up once. The chain couples TRBV28 to TRBJ2-7; TRBD2 agrees at 7 bases. The length of the CDR3 is 15 residues. Trimming at V came to 5 bases and at J to 3 bases, leaving 10 bases not matched to a gene. Per the germline V gene, CDR1 is MDHEN and CDR2 is SYDVKM. CDR3 protein: CASSTPSGALYEQYF. Here the CDR3 DNA reads TGTGCCAGCAGTACCCCTAGCGGAGCCCTCTACGAGCAGTACTTC.

This chain connects TRBV6-5 to TRBJ1-2, with 9 bases matching TRBD1. The germline CDR1 and CDR2 sequences are MNHEY and SVGAGI. V was clipped by 3 bases and J by 2 bases; unmatched bases: 4. The CDR3 is made up of 15 amino acids. DNA of the CDR3: TGTGCCAGCAGTTATACAGGGGGCGGGAACTATGGCTACACCTTC. Translated, it gives CASSYTGGGNYGYTF.

The J gene is TRBJ2-5, the V gene TRBV13; D unresolved. This CDR3 has 13 residues. Germline CDR1 and CDR2: PRHDT and FYEKMQ (reference sequence). Deletions cut 4 bases from V and 2 bases from J, with 8 bases between. Here the CDR3 reads CASSSRVQETQYF. CDR3 nucleotides: TGTGCCAGCAGCTCCCGGGTGCAAGAGACCCAGTACTTC.

The chain is built from TRBV2 and TRBJ2-5, with TRBD1 matching 8 bases. Germline-derived CDR1 and CDR2 are SNHLY and FYNNEI. This CDR3 comprises 15 residues. V shed 6 bases, J shed 1 base, and the junction held 7 bases outside the gene matches. The CDR3 DNA is TGTGCCAGCAGCGCCCTGGGACAGGTCCAAGAGACCCAGTACTTC. Translation gives CASSALGQVQETQYF.

The chain recombines TRBV6-5 with TRBJ1-1; maybe TRBD1 (6 bases). The CDR3 is 15 amino acids. V was cut by 0 bases and J by 6 bases, with 14 bases left in between. Germline V gives CDR1 MNHEY, CDR2 SVGAGI. CDR3 nucleotides: TGTGCCAGCAGTTACTCACTAGGGGGGAGGGCTGAAGCTTTCTTT. Translating gives CASSYSLGGRAEAFF.

The V call is TRBV5-1, the J call TRBJ2-2, with 13 nucleotides matching TRBD2. V lost 0 bases to trimming and J lost 7 bases; unmatched junction nucleotides: 9. Germline assignment: CDR1 SGHRS and CDR2 YFSETQ. The CDR3 is 18 amino acids. The CDR3: CASSLDTSGRAYGGELFF. In DNA form, the CDR3 reads TGCGCCAGCAGCTTGGATACTAGCGGGAGGGCCTACGGCGGGGAGCTGTTTTTT.

This chain joins TRBV28 and TRBJ1-2; TRBD1 is a possible D gene (5 bases). The CDR3 spans 16 residues. Germline V gene data show CDR1 as MDHEN and CDR2 as SYDVKM. Trimming shortened V by 3 bases and J by 0 bases, and 14 bases separated the two germline ends. The CDR3 protein is CASSFTGSYSNYGYTF. CDR3 DNA: TGTGCCAGCAGTTTCACAGGTTCCTATTCTAACTATGGCTACACCTTC.

V is TRBV28 and J is TRBJ2-7; 9 nucleotides match TRBD1. Losses at the gene ends were 2 bases for V and 5 bases for J; bases not matched to a gene: 4. Germline CDR1 MDHEN, CDR2 SYDVKM. This CDR3 comprises 14 residues. This CDR3 is CASSLPQGANEQYF. In DNA form, the CDR3 reads TGTGCCAGCAGTTTACCACAGGGGGCCAACGAGCAGTACTTC.

This chain uses TRBV28 with TRBJ2-6, with D maybe TRBD2 (6 bases). V was cut by 6 bases and J by 1 base, with 28 bases left in between. The V gene's germline CDR1 is MDHEN and CDR2 SYDVKM. The CDR3 runs 21 residues. CDR3 protein: CASSPLEGGVKGFSGANVLTF. The CDR3 DNA follows: TGTGCCAGCAGCCCCCTTGAGGGCGGGGTAAAGGGATTTTCTGGGGCCAACGTCCTGACTTTC.

The chain couples TRBV27 to TRBJ2-1, with TRBD1 matching over 12 bases. Germline-derived CDR1 and CDR2 are MNHEY and SMNVEV (reference sequence). V gave up 3 bases and J gave up 7 bases; unmatched junction bases: 7. The CDR3 is made up of 16 amino acids. CDR3 residues: CASSFTGTGGLNEQFF. CDR3 in DNA: TGTGCCAGCAGTTTCACCGGGACAGGGGGCCTTAATGAGCAGTTCTTC.

This chain links TRBV19 with TRBJ2-3, with D possibly TRBD2 on 6 matching bases. Germline V gene sequence: CDR1 LNHDA, CDR2 SQIVND (reference sequence). V was trimmed by 5 bases and J by 2 bases, leaving 14 bases between them. The CDR3 spans 15 residues. DNA of the CDR3: TGTGCCAGTAGTCCGGAGGGTACTCTCACAGATACGCAGTATTTT. Its translation is CASSPEGTLTDTQYF.

This chain joins TRBV19 and TRBJ2-1; 7 nucleotides agree with TRBD1. After removal of 5 bases from V and 8 bases from J, the junction contained 9 bases not matched to a gene. The germline V gene encodes CDR1 LNHDA and CDR2 SQIVND (reference sequence). The CDR3 is made up of 14 amino acids. The chain's CDR3 is CASSGPGGKDEQFF. The CDR3 DNA reads as TGTGCCAGTAGTGGGCCAGGGGGAAAGGATGAGCAGTTCTTC.

The chain joins TRBV6-1 to TRBJ1-5; possibly TRBD1 for D (6 bases). CDR1 and CDR2 (germline): MNHNS, SASEGT. This CDR3 comprises 13 residues. V lost 2 bases to trimming and J lost 13 bases, with 15 bases between them. CDR3 region: CASSESLGGEQHF. CDR3 in DNA: TGTGCCAGCAGTGAATCGTTAGGGGGGGAACAGCATTTT.

This clone is medium-sized. CDR3 region: CASSEDRRWTQYF. DNA for the CDR3: TGTGCCAGCAGTGAAGACAGGCGTTGGACCCAGTACTTC. The chain combines TRBV6-1 with TRBJ2-5; a weak D match, TRBD1 (5 bases). Germline CDR1 and CDR2: MNHNS and SASEGT. The CDR3 covers 13 residues. Trimming stripped 1 base from V and 7 bases from J, with 10 bases between.

The chain joins TRBV28 to TRBJ2-5; D unresolved. The germline V gene encodes CDR1 MDHEN and CDR2 SYDVKM. The CDR3 has 13 residues. Trimming removed 6 bases from V and 4 bases from J, with 12 bases in between. CDR3 sequence: CASSRDTPETQYF. CDR3 in DNA: TGTGCCAGCAGCCGTGACACCCCAGAGACCCAGTACTTC.

The chain links TRBV7-6 to TRBJ1-3, with 9 bases aligning to TRBD1. This CDR3 contains 17 residues. Per the germline V gene, CDR1 is SGHVS and CDR2 is FNYEAQ. V shed 1 base and J 0 bases; nucleotides not matched to a gene: 4. The CDR3 DNA reads TGTGCCAGCAGCTTAGGCGGACAGGGGAGCTCTGGAAACACCATATATTTT. Its translation: CASSLGGQGSSGNTIYF. The whole variable domain, remainder taken from reference TRBV7-6 and TRBJ1-3, is GAGVSQSPRYKVTKRGQDVALRCDPISGHVSLYWYRQALGQGPEFLTYFNYEAQQDKSGLPNDRFSAERPEGSISTLTIQRTEQRDSAMYRCASSLGGQGSSGNTIYFGEGSWLTVV.

This chain joins TRBV15 and TRBJ2-5; the match to TRBD1 covers 10 bases. V lost 3 bases and J lost 5; bases outside the gene matches: 3. CDR1 is LNHNV, CDR2 YYDKDF, per germline (reference sequence). CDR3 length equals 14 residues. CDR3 coding DNA: TGTGCCACCAGCAGGGACAGGGGGTCGGAGACCCAGTACTTC. Translating gives CATSRDRGSETQYF.

The rearrangement joins TRBV5-1 to TRBJ1-1, with D maybe TRBD1 (5 bases). The germline V gene has CDR1 SGHRS and CDR2 YFSETQ. The CDR3 is made up of 17 amino acids. Trimming pared 4 bases from V and 0 bases from J, leaving 19 bases between. The CDR3 here is CASSPGGGDSLNTEAFF. The CDR3 DNA reads as TGCGCCAGCAGCCCGGGAGGAGGGGACTCATTGAACACTGAAGCTTTCTTT.

The chain combines TRBV18 with TRBJ2-4; D perhaps matches TRBD2 (5 bases). Germline loops: CDR1 KGHSH, CDR2 LQKENI. The germline V and J ends were trimmed by 0 bases and 0 bases, with 9 bases remaining between them. This CDR3 is built from 16 residues. The CDR3: CASSPPNGLAKNIQYF. In nucleotides, the CDR3 is TGTGCCAGCTCACCACCGAACGGACTAGCCAAAAACATTCAGTACTTC. The variable domain in full, with the rest retrieved from reference TRBV18 and TRBJ2-4, is NAGVMQNPRHLVRRRGQEARLRCSPMKGHSHVYWYRQLPEEGLKFMVYLQKENIIDESGMPKERFSAEFPKEGPSILRIQQVVRGDSAAYFCASSPPNGLAKNIQYFGAGTRLSVL.

The chain has TRBV5-6 and TRBJ2-2; tentative D call: TRBD1 (5 bases). CDR1 and CDR2 (germline): SGHDT, YYEEEE. The CDR3 extends over 14 amino acids. With 2 bases removed from V and 7 bases from J, the gap between germline ends came to 12 bases. The CDR3 reads CASSFYGASGELFF. For the CDR3, the DNA is TGTGCCAGCAGCTTTTATGGGGCTAGCGGGGAGCTGTTTTTT. The full variable domain, its missing parts supplied by reference TRBV5-6 and TRBJ2-2, is DAGVTQSPTHLIKTRGQQVTLRCSPKSGHDTVSWYQQALGQGPQFIFQYYEEEERQRGNFPDRFSGHQFPNYSSELNVNALLLGDSALYLCASSFYGASGELFFGEGSRLTVL.

The chain uses TRBV7-2 and TRBJ2-5; a possible D gene is TRBD1 (6 bases). CDR1 is SGHTA, CDR2 FQGNSA, per germline. CDR3 size: 15 residues. Trimming removed 6 bases from V and 7 bases from J, with 21 bases in between. CDR3 residues: CASRHHPGQEGTQYF. The CDR3 DNA reads as TGTGCCAGCAGGCATCATCCGGGACAAGAAGGGACCCAGTACTTC.

The DNA of the CDR3 is TGTGCCAGTAGTATAGATTGGCTAGCGGAATACAATGAGCAGTTCTTC. It translates to CASSIDWLAEYNEQFF. The chain recombines TRBV19 with TRBJ2-1; the match to TRBD2 covers 7 bases. Germline CDR1 and CDR2: LNHDA and SQIVND (reference sequence). The CDR3 extends over 16 amino acids. The J segment lost 4 bases and the V segment lost 0 bases, leaving 6 bases of the junction unmatched.

The chain links TRBV10-1 to TRBJ2-7, with a weak D call TRBD1 (6 bases). CDR1 WNHNN and CDR2 SYGVQD come from the germline V gene (reference sequence). V was trimmed by 5 bases and J by 0 bases, leaving 20 bases between them. The CDR3 is 17 residues long. Here the CDR3 reads CASSRGFGGHLSYEQYF. The CDR3 region has the DNA TGCGCCAGCAGTAGAGGCTTTGGGGGCCACCTCTCCTACGAGCAGTACTTC.

This chain joins TRBV15 and TRBJ1-1; tentative D call: TRBD1 (5 bases). V was cut by 4 bases and J by 4 bases, with 7 bases left in between. Germline V gene sequence: CDR1 LNHNV, CDR2 YYDKDF (reference sequence). The CDR3 sequence is 12 residues long. The CDR3: CATSTQGTEAFF. CDR3 nucleotide sequence: TGTGCCACCAGCACCCAGGGCACTGAAGCTTTCTTT.